Sequencing of this T cell receptor (beta chain) was carried out in a study of T cell clones after liver transplantation. Study-wide background: In this trial, immunosuppression withdrawal was attempted within 2 years of liver transplant.

This CDR3 region has 15 residues. Germline-derived CDR1 and CDR2 are MNHEY and SVGAGI. V lost 0 bases and J lost 2, with 7 bases in between. Clones were read by immunoSEQ multiplex PCR, and TCRdb kept only the in-frame ones, dropping some. The repertoire holds tens of thousands of clones, with about 82% as singletons. The chain links TRBV6-5 to TRBJ1-4, with no clear D. The TCR was taken from a human patient who received a liver transplant. These T cells may partly come from the graft donor. The sample was CD4+ T cells from blood, taken 46 months after liver transplant. The CDR3 is CASSYSGKTNEKLFF. In DNA form, the CDR3 reads TGTGCCAGCAGTTACTCCGGCAAGACTAATGAAAAACTGTTTTTT.